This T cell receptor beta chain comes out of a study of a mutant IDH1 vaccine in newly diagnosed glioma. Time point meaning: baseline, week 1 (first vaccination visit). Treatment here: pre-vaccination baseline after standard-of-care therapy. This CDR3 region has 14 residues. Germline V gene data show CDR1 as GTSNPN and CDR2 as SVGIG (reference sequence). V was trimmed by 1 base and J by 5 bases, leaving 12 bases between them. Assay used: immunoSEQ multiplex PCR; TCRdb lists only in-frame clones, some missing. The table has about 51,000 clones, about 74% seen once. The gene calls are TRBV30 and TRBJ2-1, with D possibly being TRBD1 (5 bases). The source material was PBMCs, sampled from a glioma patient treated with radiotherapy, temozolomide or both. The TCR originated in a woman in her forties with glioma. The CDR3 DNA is TGTGCCTGGAGTGCCGCAGGGTTCCACAATGAGCAGTTCTTC. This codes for CAWSAAGFHNEQFF.